This T cell receptor beta chain was identified during a study of T cell responses to AZD1222 COVID-19 vaccine. The study's findings and limits: Variant regions that are unmutated are reportedly the target of nearly half of spike-specific TCRs.

Clones were read by immunoSEQ multiplex PCR, and TCRdb kept only the in-frame ones, dropping some. The repertoire holds 150,000 to 200,000 clones, with approximately 89% as singletons. Concerning this clone itself: Its antigen is unidentified.

Germline lookup yields CDR1 MDHEN and CDR2 SYDVKM. J was trimmed by 2 bases and V by 2 bases; bases with no gene match: 6. The CDR3 spans 16 residues. The source is an adult who received the AZD1222 COVID-19 vaccine. V is TRBV28 and J is TRBJ2-5, with 9 bases matching TRBD1. The sample here was peripheral blood, taken 28 days after the second AZD1222 dose. CDR3 DNA sequence: TGTGCCAGCAGTTTAGCGGGGACAGGGAAACAAGAGACCCAGTACTTC. This translates into CASSLAGTGKQETQYF.